Detailed here is one T cell receptor beta chain. This specimen belongs to a study of blood T cell repertoires in COVID-19. CDR1 and CDR2 (germline): SGHVS, FQNEAQ. With V trimmed by 5 bases and J by 6 bases, 15 bases remained unmatched. This CDR3 region has 16 residues. The repertoire was sequenced with immunoSEQ multiplex PCR; TCRdb's copy has only in-frame clones and lacks some. Counted here are some 70,000 clones, under 85% occurring once; the ten biggest clones make up roughly 10%. The TCR comes from a woman between 45 and 65 years old with acute or convalescent COVID-19. J is TRBJ2-7 and V is TRBV7-8, with 8 bases fitting TRBD2. The sample consisted of peripheral blood. CDR3 in DNA: TGTGCCAGCAGCAAACCGGGACTAGAAGTTATTGCCGAGCAGTACTTC. Translating gives CASSKPGLEVIAEQYF.